This T cell receptor (beta chain) was retrieved from a study of blood T cells in healthy people across ages (dated by TCRdb to the mid-2010s). Concerning the study at large: Template switching captured roughly one uniquely barcoded TCR beta cDNA molecule per two T cells in model experiments. To track age-related changes in TCR beta repertoire diversity, the study relied on deep sequencing normalized with unique cDNA molecular identifiers. The donors were divided into four age groups: young (average 16 years), middle-aged (around 41), aged (about 56) and long-lived (82). To avoid experimental bias, donors of different ages were spread randomly across the sequencing lanes. Two additional independent replicas of 1 million unique cDNA reads from the same blood draw were analyzed for two donors (one aged 18 to 29 and one aged 80 or older).

The donors were roughly 38 Caucasian individuals from Russia, aged roughly 6 to 100 years, who were systemically healthy. About 10 milliliters of peripheral blood were collected from each donor into EDTA-treated Vacutainer tubes. Ficoll-Paque density-gradient centrifugation was used to isolate PBMCs, with at least 7 million obtained per sample. Total RNA was extracted from PBMCs with Trizol reagent, with at least 5 micrograms obtained per sample. For every donor, an aliquot of PBMCs went through flow cytometry to measure the percentages of naive CD45RAhigh/CD27high T cells. Library method: 5' RACE. For sequencing, an Illumina HiSeq 2500 was employed. A second PCR of roughly 6 to 12 cycles was run with a J-beta primer mix and a sample-barcoded 5' primer. Each TCR beta cDNA molecule received a unique molecular identifier from a template-switch 5' adaptor carrying 12 random nucleotides. Each sample yielded at least 2.5 million CDR3-containing paired-end reads. The Mint cDNA synthesis kit, primed by a TRBC-specific oligonucleotide, was used to synthesize first-strand cDNA from all RNA. All cDNA was treated with uracil-DNA glycosylase and then went through a first 18-cycle PCR with the universal primers M1SS and BC2_uni_R. In the original analysis: For normalization, 1 million high-quality reads, each with a distinct molecular identifier, were randomly selected from each sample. Reads with shared molecular identifiers were discarded instead of being binned into consensus sequences. MiTCR, run with a Q25 quality threshold and the strictest error-elimination algorithm, handled CDR3 identification, clonotype clustering and error correction. Lower-bound total TCR beta diversity was estimated with a nonparametric unseen species model using Euler transformation. TCRdb reprocessed the public reads (quality trimming at Q25 with fastp, clone calling with MiXCR) and kept in-frame beta chains. Each CDR3 protein gets just one entry, which takes the most common genes and DNA from the rows behind it. The V and J calls, along with clone size, are taken from TCRdb and not from the paper's own processing. For this sample the table gives 1.5 million to 2 million distinct CDR3 sequences, of which about 28% were detected only once. The biggest ten clones account for 7.7% of the sample.

On this clonotype: Its specific antigen is unknown. A read error is possible here, since a much larger clone lies one base away.

Overall study results and their limits: Estimates of total diversity based on one million sequenced T cells were considered lower bounds and underestimates. Compared with the aged group, more naive CD4+ T cells, fewer expanded clones and increased TCR diversity were shown by the long-lived group, suggesting age selection. Conclusive comparison of naive and antigen-experienced compartments was prevented by the profiling of bulk unsorted PBMCs. A strong correlation was found between observed TCR beta diversity and the percentage of naive T cells measured by flow cytometry. Because the CMV infection status of the donors was unknown, age-related changes in expanded clonotypes may potentially have been confounded. As age increased, observed TCR beta diversity per million T cells dropped in a roughly linear way, and a significant reduction was already evident by age 40.

The CDR3 runs 14 residues from the cysteine to the phenylalanine. Only CDR3 DNA is held: 42 bases, read in frame from base 1. The CDR1 and CDR2 encoded by the germline V gene (reference sequence) are LNHNV and YYDKDF. The sequence joins TRBV15 to TRBJ2-1; the D gene cannot be named for sure. The end of the DNA fits TRBJ2-7 better, so the J call may be wrong. Source material: blood. The origin of this receptor is a woman aged 25 to 39 in good health. Here the CDR3 is given as CATSRDRSYNEQYF. The DNA reads as follows: TGTGCCACCAGCAGAGATCGGAGCTACAATGAGCAGTACTTC.